These 19 T cell receptor beta chains originate from one sample sequenced in a study of blood T cell repertoires in COVID-19 (dated by TCRdb to 2020 to 2021). Library preparation used the immunoSEQ multiplex PCR assay. TCRdb re-hosts the immuneACCESS table, in-frame sequences only. Its copies lack some clones; in the studies checked, an unresolved V gene accounts for under half of them, and the cause for the rest is not known. Within this sample are approximately 80,000 clones, with 82% of them counted one time only. The top ten hold around a quarter of the sample. Sequenced material: peripheral blood. These receptors were taken from a human donor in a cohort sampled during active COVID-19.

V gene TRBV2 combines with J gene TRBJ2-7, with unresolved D. V lost 1 base and J lost 1, with 8 bases in between. CDR1 is SNHLY and CDR2 is FYNNEI in the germline V gene. CDR3 size: 14 residues. Written as DNA, the CDR3 is TGTGCCAGCAGTGAAGGGCGGCTTTCCTACGAGCAGTACTTC. Residues: CASSEGRLSYEQYF.

J is TRBJ2-1 and V is TRBV24-1; 8 nucleotides line up with TRBD2. The CDR3 totals 14 residues. Looked up from germline, CDR1 is KGHDR and CDR2 is SFDVKD. The junction had 7 bases not matched to a gene; V was cut back by 4 bases and J by 9 bases. CDR3 loop: CATSEDGTRAEQFF. CDR3 coding DNA: TGTGCCACCAGTGAGGACGGGACTAGGGCTGAGCAGTTCTTC.

V and J are TRBV3-1 (or the pseudogene TRBV3-2) and TRBJ2-5, with 13 bases aligning to TRBD2. The V and J ends lost 6 bases and 5 bases, in that order; junction bases with no gene match: 6. Germline assignment: CDR1 LGHDT and CDR2 YNNKEL (reference sequence). The CDR3 extends over 15 amino acids. CDR3: CASRWTLAGGETQYF. CDR3 nucleotide sequence: TGTGCCAGCAGATGGACACTAGCGGGGGGGGAGACCCAGTACTTC.

The chain links TRBV7-2 to TRBJ1-5; 7 positions agree with TRBD1. J lost 6 bases, V lost 5 bases, and 7 bases had no gene match. The CDR3 length is 14 residues. Germline lookup yields CDR1 SGHTA and CDR2 FQGNSA. The CDR3 reads CASSKRQGSQPQHF. The DNA for the CDR3 is TGTGCCAGCAGCAAGCGACAGGGTAGTCAGCCCCAGCATTTT.

This clone was observed a handful of times. J is TRBJ2-1 and V is TRBV3-1 (or the pseudogene TRBV3-2), with TRBD2 as a possible D gene (5 bases). The CDR3 covers 15 residues. Germline loops: CDR1 LGHDT, CDR2 YNNKEL (reference sequence). V was pared by 0 bases and J by 3 bases, with 9 bases between. The CDR3 bases are TGTGCCAGCAGCCAAGAAAGACTAAACTACAATGAGCAGTTCTTC. Amino acid sequence: CASSQERLNYNEQFF.

The chain is built from TRBV3-1 (or the pseudogene TRBV3-2) and TRBJ1-3, with a tentative D call TRBD1 (6 bases). CDR1 LGHDT and CDR2 YNNKEL come from the germline V gene (reference sequence). With 4 bases removed from V and 1 base from J, the gap between germline ends came to 8 bases. The CDR3 covers 14 residues. The chain's CDR3 is CASSLQGSGNTIYF. CDR3 coding DNA: TGTGCCAGCAGCCTACAGGGATCTGGAAACACCATATATTTT.

The gene calls are TRBV9 and TRBJ2-1; D is unclear. This CDR3 is built from 13 residues. CDR1 and CDR2 (germline): SGDLS, YYNGEE. Trimming left V 0 bases short and J 5 bases short, with 6 bases between. For the CDR3, the DNA is TGTGCCAGCAGCGTAGGGCAGAACAATGAGCAGTTCTTC. Its protein is CASSVGQNNEQFF.

The chain carries TRBV30 and TRBJ1-2; D is unclear. The V gene lost 2 bases and the J gene lost 3 bases, with 7 bases spanning the gap. CDR3 length equals 12 residues. From germline, CDR1 is GTSNPN and CDR2 SVGIG (reference sequence). CDR3: CAWSRGYYGYTF. CDR3 nucleotides: TGTGCCTGGAGTCGCGGTTACTATGGCTACACCTTC.

The rearrangement links TRBV5-1 to TRBJ2-7; 11 bases match TRBD1. The J segment lost 5 bases and the V segment lost 5 bases, leaving 9 bases of the junction unmatched. CDR1 SGHRS and CDR2 YFSETQ come from the germline V gene. The CDR3 is made up of 15 amino acids. CDR3 protein: CASSIAGQGEDEQYF. The CDR3 region has the DNA TGCGCCAGCAGTATTGCGGGACAGGGGGAGGACGAGCAGTACTTC.

The chain is built from TRBV20-1 and TRBJ2-1, with D perhaps TRBD2 (5 bases). Germline assignment: CDR1 DFQATT and CDR2 SNEGSKA (reference sequence). The CDR3 is made up of 16 amino acids. V was cut by 5 bases and J by 0 bases, with 17 bases left in between. The CDR3 DNA follows: TGCAGTGCTGGTGGAGCGGACCTGAGCTCCTACAATGAGCAGTTCTTC. Encoded protein: CSAGGADLSSYNEQFF.

This clone showed up just a few times. V and J are TRBV6-5 and TRBJ1-5; 9 bases agree with TRBD1. Germline V gives CDR1 MNHEY, CDR2 SVGAGI. CDR3 length: 14 amino acids. With V trimmed by 6 bases and J by 4 bases, 4 bases remained unmatched. CDR3 nucleotide sequence: TGTGCCAGCAGGAGGGGGACAGGGAATCAGCCCCAGCATTTT. This translates into CASRRGTGNQPQHF.

J is TRBJ2-3 and V is TRBV7-6; possibly TRBD2 for D (7 bases). The V end lost 3 bases, the J end lost 3 bases, and 10 bases lay between the germline ends. CDR1 and CDR2 (germline): SGHVS, FNYEAQ. The CDR3 is made up of 14 amino acids. CDR3: CASSFRGATDTQYF. CDR3 coding DNA: TGTGCCAGCAGCTTTCGGGGGGCAACAGATACGCAGTATTTT.

V usage is TRBV10-2 and J usage is TRBJ1-6; TRBD1 is a possible D gene (6 bases). V was shortened by 4 bases and J by 0 bases, with 10 bases between the two germline ends. This CDR3 contains 16 residues. The V gene's germline CDR1 is WSHSY and CDR2 SAAADI. The DNA for the CDR3 is TGCGCCAGCAGTGTTGGACAGATCTCCTATAATTCACCCCTCCACTTT. Protein: CASSVGQISYNSPLHF.

This clone was counted a few times. The J gene is TRBJ2-7, the V gene TRBV7-9, with TRBD1 as a possible D gene (5 bases). Between the trimmed V and J ends, which lost 6 bases and 7 bases, there was a span of 22 bases. This CDR3 comprises 15 residues. Germline values: CDR1 SEHNR, CDR2 FQNEAQ (reference sequence). The DNA of the CDR3 is TGTGCCAGCAGTAGCCCGAGACAGCCGGGTGGAGAGCAGTACTTC. As protein: CASSSPRQPGGEQYF.

This chain uses TRBV4-1 with TRBJ1-5; 7 bases align to TRBD1. The CDR3 spans 16 residues. With 1 base clipped from V and 4 bases from J, the junction kept 7 bases outside the gene matches. From germline, CDR1 is MGHRA and CDR2 YSYEKL. The CDR3 loop is CASSQGSNRGNQPQHF. The CDR3 nucleotides are TGCGCCAGCAGCCAAGGATCAAACAGGGGAAATCAGCCCCAGCATTTT.

V and J are TRBV3-1 (or the pseudogene TRBV3-2) and TRBJ1-5; D is undetermined. Trimming took off 3 bases at V and 9 bases at J, with 12 bases between the two ends. This CDR3 spans 13 amino acids. CDR1 is LGHDT, CDR2 YNNKEL, per germline (reference sequence). CDR3 in DNA: TGTGCCAGCAGCCAGGGAAGGGAGGGGCCCCAGCATTTT. This gives the protein CASSQGREGPQHF.

This chain uses TRBV30 with TRBJ2-5; 8 bases are a match to TRBD1. The CDR3 runs to 12 residues. The V gene's germline CDR1 is GTSNPN and CDR2 SVGIG (reference sequence). With V trimmed by 2 bases and J by 4 bases, 0 bases remained unmatched. CDR3 sequence: CAWSTGGETQYF. CDR3 sequence (DNA): TGTGCCTGGAGTACAGGGGGAGAGACCCAGTACTTC.

The V call is TRBV19, the J call TRBJ1-5; tentative D call: TRBD1 (5 bases). This CDR3 comprises 12 residues. Deletions cut 5 bases from V and 5 bases from J, with 7 bases between. CDR1 and CDR2 (germline): LNHDA, SQIVND (reference sequence). For the CDR3, the DNA is TGTGCCAGTAGTGGGGGGGATCAGCCCCAGCATTTT. It encodes CASSGGDQPQHF.

This chain links TRBV6-1 with TRBJ2-7, with D maybe TRBD2 (6 bases). The ends were cut back, 3 bases at V and 4 bases at J, with 13 bases in the middle. The CDR3 spans 14 residues. Germline V lookup: CDR1 MNHNS, CDR2 SASEGT. The CDR3 DNA reads TGTGCCAGCAGTGAGCTTGTTGGGGGGTACGAGCAGTACTTC. Encoded protein: CASSELVGGYEQYF.